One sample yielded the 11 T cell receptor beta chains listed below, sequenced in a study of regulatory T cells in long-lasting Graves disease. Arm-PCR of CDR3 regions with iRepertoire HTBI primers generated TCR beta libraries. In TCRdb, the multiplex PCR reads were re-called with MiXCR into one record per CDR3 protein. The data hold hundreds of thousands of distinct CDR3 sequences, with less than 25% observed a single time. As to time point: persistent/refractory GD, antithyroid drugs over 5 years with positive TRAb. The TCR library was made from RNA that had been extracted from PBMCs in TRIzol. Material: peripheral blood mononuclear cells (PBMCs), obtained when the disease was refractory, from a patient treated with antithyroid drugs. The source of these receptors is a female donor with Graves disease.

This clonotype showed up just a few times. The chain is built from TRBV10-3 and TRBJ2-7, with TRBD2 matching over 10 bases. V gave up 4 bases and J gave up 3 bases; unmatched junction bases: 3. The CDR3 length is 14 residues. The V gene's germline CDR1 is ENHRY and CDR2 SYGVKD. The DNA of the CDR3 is TGTGCCATCAGTGTCAGCGGGGGGGTCTACGAGCAGTACTTC. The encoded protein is CAISVSGGVYEQYF.

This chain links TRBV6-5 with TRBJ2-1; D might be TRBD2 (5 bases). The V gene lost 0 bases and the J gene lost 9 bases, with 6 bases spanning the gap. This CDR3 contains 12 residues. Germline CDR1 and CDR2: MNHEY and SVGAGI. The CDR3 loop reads CASSYSGVEQFF. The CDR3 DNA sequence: TGTGCCAGCAGTTACTCCGGGGTTGAGCAGTTCTTC.

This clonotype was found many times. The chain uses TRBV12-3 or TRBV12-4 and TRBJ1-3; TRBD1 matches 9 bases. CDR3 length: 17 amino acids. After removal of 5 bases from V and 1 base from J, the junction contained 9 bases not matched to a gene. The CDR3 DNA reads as TGTGCCAGCAGTCTGGGACAGGGCTTTAGGTCTGGAAACACCATATATTTT. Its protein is CASSLGQGFRSGNTIYF.

CDR3 residues: CASSYPTGGSGRPQETQYF. Written as DNA, the CDR3 is TGTGCCAGCAGTTACCCGACGGGGGGTAGCGGGAGGCCCCAAGAGACCCAGTACTTC. The V and J genes are TRBV6-5 and TRBJ2-5, with TRBD2 matching 10 bases. The germline V gene encodes CDR1 MNHEY and CDR2 SVGAGI. After removal of 2 bases from V and 1 base from J, the junction contained 13 bases not matched to a gene. The CDR3 has 19 residues.

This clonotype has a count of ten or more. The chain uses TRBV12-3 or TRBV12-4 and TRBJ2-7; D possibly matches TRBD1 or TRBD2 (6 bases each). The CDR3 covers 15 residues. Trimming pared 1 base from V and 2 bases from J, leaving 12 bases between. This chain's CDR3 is CASSLGVGGTYEQYF. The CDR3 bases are TGTGCCAGCAGTTTAGGTGTCGGGGGCACCTACGAGCAGTACTTC.

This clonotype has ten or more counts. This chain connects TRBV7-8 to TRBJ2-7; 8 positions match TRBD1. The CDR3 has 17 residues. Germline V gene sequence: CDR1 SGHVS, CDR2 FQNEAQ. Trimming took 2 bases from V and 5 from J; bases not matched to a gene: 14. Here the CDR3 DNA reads TGTGCCAGCAGCTTATTCCCGAAATCGGACAGGGACAACGAGCAGTACTTC. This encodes CASSLFPKSDRDNEQYF.

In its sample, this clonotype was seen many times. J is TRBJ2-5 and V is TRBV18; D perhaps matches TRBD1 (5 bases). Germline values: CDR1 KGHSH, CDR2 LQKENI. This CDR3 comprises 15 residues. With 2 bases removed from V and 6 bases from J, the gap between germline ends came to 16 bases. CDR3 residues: CASSPISGSGQTQYF. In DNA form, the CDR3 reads TGTGCCAGCTCACCAATTTCAGGGTCGGGTCAGACCCAGTACTTC.

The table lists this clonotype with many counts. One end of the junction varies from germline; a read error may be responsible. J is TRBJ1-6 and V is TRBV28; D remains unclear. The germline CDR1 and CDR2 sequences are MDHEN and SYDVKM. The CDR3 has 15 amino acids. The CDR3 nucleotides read TGTGCCGGCAGTACCTCACAGAAGATGGATTCACCCCTCCACTTT. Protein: CAGSTSQKMDSPLHF.

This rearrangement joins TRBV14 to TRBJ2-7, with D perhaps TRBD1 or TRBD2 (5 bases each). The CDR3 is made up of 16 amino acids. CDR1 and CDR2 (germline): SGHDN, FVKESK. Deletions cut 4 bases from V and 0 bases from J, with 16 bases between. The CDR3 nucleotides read TGTGCCAGCAGCCCCTTTTCGGGGCTTCGCTCCTACGAGCAGTACTTC. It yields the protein CASSPFSGLRSYEQYF.

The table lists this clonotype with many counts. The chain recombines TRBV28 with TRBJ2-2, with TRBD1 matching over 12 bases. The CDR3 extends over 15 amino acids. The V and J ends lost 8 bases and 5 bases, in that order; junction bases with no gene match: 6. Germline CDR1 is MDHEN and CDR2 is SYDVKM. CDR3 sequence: CASGDRGQRTGELFF. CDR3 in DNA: TGTGCCAGCGGGGACAGGGGGCAAAGAACCGGGGAGCTGTTTTTT.

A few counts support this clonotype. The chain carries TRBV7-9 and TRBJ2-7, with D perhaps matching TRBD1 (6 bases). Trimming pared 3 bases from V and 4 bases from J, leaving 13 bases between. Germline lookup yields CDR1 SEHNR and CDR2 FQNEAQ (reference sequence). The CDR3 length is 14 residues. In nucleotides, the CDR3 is TGTGCCAGCAGCTTCTCCGGGACAAAATACGAGCAGTACTTC. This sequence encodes CASSFSGTKYEQYF.